This TCR beta chain was found in a study of PD-1 blockade in classical Hodgkin lymphoma. Study-wide points: Repertoires differed for reasons still undefined, possibly disease activity or prior therapy.

Sample time point: newly diagnosed, previously untreated cHL patient sample. The germline V gene has CDR1 SGHDT and CDR2 YYEEEE. This CDR3 has 15 residues. After removal of 3 bases from V and 4 bases from J, the junction contained 8 bases not matched to a gene. Clones were read by immunoSEQ multiplex PCR, and TCRdb kept only the in-frame ones, dropping some. The sample comprises 70,000 or so clones, about 93% of which are singletons, and about 2.6% rests with the top ten. A word on this clone: What it binds is not known.

The chain is built from TRBV5-6 and TRBJ1-1; 8 bases are a match to TRBD1. This sequence originates from a human donor with classical Hodgkin lymphoma. The material sequenced was peripheral blood mononuclear cells (PBMCs). This chain's CDR3 is CASSYLDREGTEAFF. The CDR3 DNA is TGTGCCAGCAGCTATCTGGACAGGGAGGGCACTGAAGCTTTCTTT.